A selection of T cell receptor beta chains follows, all from one sample in a study of breast tumors, draining lymph nodes, adjacent tissues. TCRdb re-derived calls from the multiplex PCR reads in MiXCR, one entry per CDR3 protein. The table includes approximately 63,000 distinct CDR3 sequences, less than 60% detected once. Sequenced: breast tumor tissue. The origin of the receptors is a female donor with breast cancer. Some clones in this sample may be carry-over from other donors' samples. CDR3s include the opening cysteine and the closing phenylalanine or tryptophan. Each record gives: clone size, J gene, V gene, D gene, CDR3 DNA, CDR3 protein. D genes are given only for firm matches. Expanded clones are given a class, and other clones once, few, many or no size at all.

abundance: -; j_gene: TRBJ2-7; v_gene: TRBV20-1; d_gene: -; CDR3nt: TGCAGTGCTAGGGCCCTGGACAGCTACGAGCAGTACTTC; CDR3aa: CSARALDSYEQYF
abundance: -; j_gene: TRBJ2-7; v_gene: TRBV2; d_gene: -; CDR3nt: TGTGCCAGCAGTCCAGGACAGACCTACGAGCAGTACTTC; CDR3aa: CASSPGQTYEQYF
abundance: many; j_gene: TRBJ2-1; v_gene: TRBV29-1; d_gene: -; CDR3nt: TGCAGCGTCGAAATCCCGACAGCATACAATGAGCAGTTCTTC; CDR3aa: CSVEIPTAYNEQFF
abundance: -; j_gene: TRBJ1-5; v_gene: TRBV19; d_gene: TRBD1; CDR3nt: TGTGCCAGTAGTTCCGACAGGGCAGCCCATCAGCCCCAGCATTTT; CDR3aa: CASSSDRAAHQPQHF
abundance: -; j_gene: TRBJ2-1; v_gene: TRBV2; d_gene: TRBD2; CDR3nt: TGTGCCAGCAGGTTACGGGGACTAGCGGGGGCTTACAATGAGCAGTTCTTC; CDR3aa: CASRLRGLAGAYNEQFF
abundance: -; j_gene: TRBJ2-3; v_gene: TRBV7-9; d_gene: TRBD2; CDR3nt: TGTGCCAGCAGTGCGGGGCTAGCGGGAGACCCCCCGGGAGATACGCAGTATTTT; CDR3aa: CASSAGLAGDPPGDTQYF
abundance: -; j_gene: TRBJ2-1; v_gene: TRBV12-3/TRBV12-4; d_gene: TRBD2; CDR3nt: TGTGCCAGCAGTTTCGGGAGTCCAGCGGGAGTTCTAAATGAGCAGTTCTTC; CDR3aa: CASSFGSPAGVLNEQFF
abundance: many; j_gene: TRBJ2-1; v_gene: TRBV12-3/TRBV12-4; d_gene: -; CDR3nt: TGTGCCAGCAGTTTTCCGACAGAACTAGGGGCTGAGCAGTTCTTC; CDR3aa: CASSFPTELGAEQFF
abundance: -; j_gene: TRBJ2-7; v_gene: TRBV4-1; d_gene: -; CDR3nt: TGCGCCAGCAGCCAAGGTCAGGGCGGGGTTTACGAGCAGTACTTC; CDR3aa: CASSQGQGGVYEQYF
abundance: many; j_gene: TRBJ2-7; v_gene: TRBV20-1; d_gene: TRBD2; CDR3nt: TGCAGTGCTAGAGATGGTCGGGCTAGCGGGGCCTACGAGCAGTACTTC; CDR3aa: CSARDGRASGAYEQYF
abundance: -; j_gene: TRBJ1-4; v_gene: TRBV4-2; d_gene: -; CDR3nt: TGTGCCAGCAGCCAATCCGCAGGGGAAAAACTGTTTTTT; CDR3aa: CASSQSAGEKLFF